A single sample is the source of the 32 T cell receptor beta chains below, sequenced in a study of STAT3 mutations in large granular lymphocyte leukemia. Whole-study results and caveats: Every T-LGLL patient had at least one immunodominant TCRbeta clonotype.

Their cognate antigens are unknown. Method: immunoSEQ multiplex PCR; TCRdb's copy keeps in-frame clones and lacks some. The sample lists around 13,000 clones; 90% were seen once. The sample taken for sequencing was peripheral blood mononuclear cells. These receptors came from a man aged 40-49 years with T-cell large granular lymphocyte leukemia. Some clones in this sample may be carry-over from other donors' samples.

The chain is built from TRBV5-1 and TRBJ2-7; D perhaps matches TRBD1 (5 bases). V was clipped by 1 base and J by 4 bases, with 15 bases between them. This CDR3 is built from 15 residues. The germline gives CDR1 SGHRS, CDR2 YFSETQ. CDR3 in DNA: TGCGCCAGCAGCTTGATCCCAGGGCCGGATTACGAGCAGTACTTC. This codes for CASSLIPGPDYEQYF. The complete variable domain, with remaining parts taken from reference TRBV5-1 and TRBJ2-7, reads KAGVTQTPRYLIKTRGQQVTLSCSPISGHRSVSWYQQTPGQGLQFLFEYFSETQRNKGNFPGRFSGRQFSNSRSEMNVSTLELGDSALYLCASSLIPGPDYEQYFGPGTRLTVT.

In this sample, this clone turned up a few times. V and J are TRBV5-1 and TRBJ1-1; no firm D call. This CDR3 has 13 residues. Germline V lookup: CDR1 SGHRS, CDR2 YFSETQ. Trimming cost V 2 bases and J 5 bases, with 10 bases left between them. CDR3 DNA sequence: TGCGCCAGCAGCTTATCCCCCGGGACTGAAGCTTTCTTT. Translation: CASSLSPGTEAFF.

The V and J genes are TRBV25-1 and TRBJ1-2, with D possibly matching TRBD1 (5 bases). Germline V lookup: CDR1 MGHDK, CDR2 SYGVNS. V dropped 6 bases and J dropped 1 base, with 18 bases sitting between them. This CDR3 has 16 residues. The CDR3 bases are TGTGCCAGCAGCTCATACGGGACGGAAATTAACTATGGCTACACCTTC. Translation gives CASSSYGTEINYGYTF.

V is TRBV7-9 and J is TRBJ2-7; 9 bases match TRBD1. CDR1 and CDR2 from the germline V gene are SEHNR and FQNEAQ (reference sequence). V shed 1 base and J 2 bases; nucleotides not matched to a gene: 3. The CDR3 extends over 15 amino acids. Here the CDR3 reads CASSLGQGGTYEQYF. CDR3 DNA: TGTGCCAGCAGCTTAGGACAGGGGGGGACCTACGAGCAGTACTTC.

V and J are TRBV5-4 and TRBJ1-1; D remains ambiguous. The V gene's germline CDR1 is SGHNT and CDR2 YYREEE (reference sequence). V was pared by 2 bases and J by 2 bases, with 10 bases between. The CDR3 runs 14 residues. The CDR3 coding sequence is TGTGCCAGCAGCTTTTTTGAGGCCAACACTGAAGCTTTCTTT. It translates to CASSFFEANTEAFF.

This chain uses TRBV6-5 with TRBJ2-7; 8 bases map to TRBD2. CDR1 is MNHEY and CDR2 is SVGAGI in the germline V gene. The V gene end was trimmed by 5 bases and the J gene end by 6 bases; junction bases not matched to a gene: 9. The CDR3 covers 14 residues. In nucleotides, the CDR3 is TGTGCCAGCAGTCTCTTAGCGGGGCCAGCCGAGCAGTACTTC. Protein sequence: CASSLLAGPAEQYF.

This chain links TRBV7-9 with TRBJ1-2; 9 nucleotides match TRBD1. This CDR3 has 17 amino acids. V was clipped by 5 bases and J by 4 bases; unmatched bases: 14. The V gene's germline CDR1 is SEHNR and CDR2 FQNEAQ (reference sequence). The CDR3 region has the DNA TGTGCCAGCAGCCGCCCAAGGGGACAGGGAAGAAGCTATGGCTACACCTTC. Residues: CASSRPRGQGRSYGYTF.

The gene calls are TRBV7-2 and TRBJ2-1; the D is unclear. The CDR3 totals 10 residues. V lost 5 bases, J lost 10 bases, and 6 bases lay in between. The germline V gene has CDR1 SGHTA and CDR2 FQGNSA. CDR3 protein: CASSLSEQFF. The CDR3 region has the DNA TGTGCCAGCAGCCTTAGCGAGCAGTTCTTC.

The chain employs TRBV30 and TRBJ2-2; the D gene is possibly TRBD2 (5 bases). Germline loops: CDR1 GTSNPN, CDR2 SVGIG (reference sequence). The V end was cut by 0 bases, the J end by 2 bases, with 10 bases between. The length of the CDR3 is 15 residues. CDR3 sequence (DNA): TGTGCCTGGAGTGTAGGGAGCTTTAACACCGGGGAGCTGTTTTTT. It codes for CAWSVGSFNTGELFF.

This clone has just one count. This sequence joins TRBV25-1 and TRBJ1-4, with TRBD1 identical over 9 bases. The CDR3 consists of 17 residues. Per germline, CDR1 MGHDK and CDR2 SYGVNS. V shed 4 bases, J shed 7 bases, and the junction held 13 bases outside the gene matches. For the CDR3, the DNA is TGTGCCAGCAGTGCGTGGGGACAGGGAGCGATGATTGAAAAACTGTTTTTT. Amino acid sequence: CASSAWGQGAMIEKLFF.

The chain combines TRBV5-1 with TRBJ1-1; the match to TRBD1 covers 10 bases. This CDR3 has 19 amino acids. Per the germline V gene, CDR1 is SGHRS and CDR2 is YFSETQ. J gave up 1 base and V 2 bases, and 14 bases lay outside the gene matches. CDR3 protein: CASSLSSPPGQGKNTEAFF. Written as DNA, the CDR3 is TGCGCCAGCAGCTTATCTTCCCCACCGGGACAGGGGAAGAACACTGAAGCTTTCTTT.

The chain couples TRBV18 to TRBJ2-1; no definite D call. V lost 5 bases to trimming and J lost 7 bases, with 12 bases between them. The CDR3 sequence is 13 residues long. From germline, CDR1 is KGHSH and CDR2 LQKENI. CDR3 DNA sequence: TGTGCCAGCTCAATCAGTCTGCTAAATGAGCAGTTCTTC. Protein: CASSISLLNEQFF.

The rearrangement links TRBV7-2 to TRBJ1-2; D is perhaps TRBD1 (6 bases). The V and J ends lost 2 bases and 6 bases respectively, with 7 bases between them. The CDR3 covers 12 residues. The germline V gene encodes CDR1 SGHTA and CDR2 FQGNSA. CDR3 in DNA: TGTGCCAGCAGCTTACAGGGGAATGGCTACACCTTC. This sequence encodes CASSLQGNGYTF.

The CDR3 region is CASSQTGDPQYF. The CDR3 DNA reads as TGTGCCAGCAGTCAGACGGGGGATCCCCAGTACTTC. This rearrangement joins TRBV27 to TRBJ2-5; maybe TRBD2 (6 bases). V was pared by 5 bases and J by 9 bases, with 13 bases between. Germline CDR1 is MNHEY and CDR2 is SMNVEV (reference sequence). CDR3 length equals 12 residues.

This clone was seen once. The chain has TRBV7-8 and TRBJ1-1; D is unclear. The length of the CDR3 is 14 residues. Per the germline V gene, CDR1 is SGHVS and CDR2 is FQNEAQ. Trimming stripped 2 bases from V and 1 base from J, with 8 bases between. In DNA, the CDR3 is TGTGCCAGCAGCTTATTCACTTCGAACACTGAAGCTTTCTTT. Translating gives CASSLFTSNTEAFF.

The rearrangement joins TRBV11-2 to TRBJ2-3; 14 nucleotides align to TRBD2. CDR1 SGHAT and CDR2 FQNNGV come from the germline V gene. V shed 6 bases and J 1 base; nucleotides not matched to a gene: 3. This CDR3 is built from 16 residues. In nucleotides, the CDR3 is TGTGCCAGCAGGGCGGGACTAGCGGGGGGCACAGATACGCAGTATTTT. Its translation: CASRAGLAGGTDTQYF.

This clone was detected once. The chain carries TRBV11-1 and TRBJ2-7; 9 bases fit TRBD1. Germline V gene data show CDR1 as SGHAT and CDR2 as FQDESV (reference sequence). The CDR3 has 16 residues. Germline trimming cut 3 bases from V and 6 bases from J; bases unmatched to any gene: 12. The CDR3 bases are TGTGCCAGCAGCTTGACACAGCCCGGGACAGGGAGCGAGCAGTACTTC. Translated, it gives CASSLTQPGTGSEQYF.

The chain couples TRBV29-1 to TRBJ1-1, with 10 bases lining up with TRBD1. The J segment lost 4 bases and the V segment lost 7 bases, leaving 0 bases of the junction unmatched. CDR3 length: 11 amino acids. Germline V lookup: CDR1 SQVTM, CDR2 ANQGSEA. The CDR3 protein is CSGTGGTEAFF. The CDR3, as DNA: TGCAGCGGGACAGGGGGCACTGAAGCTTTCTTT.

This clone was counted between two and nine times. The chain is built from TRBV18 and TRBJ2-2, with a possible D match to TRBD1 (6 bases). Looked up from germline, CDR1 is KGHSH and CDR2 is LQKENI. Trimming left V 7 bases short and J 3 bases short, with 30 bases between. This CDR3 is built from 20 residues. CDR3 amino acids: CASCFRDTISDLWDTGELFF. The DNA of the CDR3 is TGTGCCAGCTGCTTCCGGGACACCATTTCCGATCTATGGGACACCGGGGAGCTGTTTTTT.

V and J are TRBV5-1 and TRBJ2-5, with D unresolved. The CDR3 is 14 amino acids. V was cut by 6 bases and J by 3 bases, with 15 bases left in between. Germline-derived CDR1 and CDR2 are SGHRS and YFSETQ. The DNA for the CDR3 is TGCGCCAGCACCCGAGAGAGGACGGAAGAGACCCAGTACTTC. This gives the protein CASTRERTEETQYF.

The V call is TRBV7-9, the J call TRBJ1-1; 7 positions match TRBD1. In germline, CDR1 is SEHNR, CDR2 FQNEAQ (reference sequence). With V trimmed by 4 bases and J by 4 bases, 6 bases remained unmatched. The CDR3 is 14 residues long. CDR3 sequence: CASSSLPGGTEAFF. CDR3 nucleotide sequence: TGTGCCAGCAGCTCCCTTCCAGGGGGCACTGAAGCTTTCTTT.

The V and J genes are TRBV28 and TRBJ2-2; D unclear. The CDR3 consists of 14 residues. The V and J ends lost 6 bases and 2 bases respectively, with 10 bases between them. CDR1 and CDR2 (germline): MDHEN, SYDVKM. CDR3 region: CASRPVGNTGELFF. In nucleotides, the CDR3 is TGTGCCAGCAGACCCGTCGGTAACACCGGGGAGCTGTTTTTT.

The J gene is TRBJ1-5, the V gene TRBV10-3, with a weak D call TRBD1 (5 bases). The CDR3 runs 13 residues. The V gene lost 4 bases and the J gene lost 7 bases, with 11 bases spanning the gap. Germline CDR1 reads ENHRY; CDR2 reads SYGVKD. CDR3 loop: CAISGQPNQPQHF. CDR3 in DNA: TGTGCCATCAGTGGACAGCCTAACCAGCCCCAGCATTTT.

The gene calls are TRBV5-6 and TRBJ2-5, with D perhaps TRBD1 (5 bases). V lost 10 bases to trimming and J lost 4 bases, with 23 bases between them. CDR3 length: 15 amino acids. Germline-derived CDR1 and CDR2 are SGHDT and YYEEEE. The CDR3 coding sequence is TGTGCCGGTACTGTCAGGGCCTTAGGTGGAGAGACCCAGTACTTC. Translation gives CAGTVRALGGETQYF.

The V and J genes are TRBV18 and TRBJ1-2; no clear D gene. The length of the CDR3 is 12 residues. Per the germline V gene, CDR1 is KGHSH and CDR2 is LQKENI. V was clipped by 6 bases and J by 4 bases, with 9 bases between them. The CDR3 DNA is TGTGCCAGCTCCCGGGATGCCTATGGCTACACCTTC. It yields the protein CASSRDAYGYTF.

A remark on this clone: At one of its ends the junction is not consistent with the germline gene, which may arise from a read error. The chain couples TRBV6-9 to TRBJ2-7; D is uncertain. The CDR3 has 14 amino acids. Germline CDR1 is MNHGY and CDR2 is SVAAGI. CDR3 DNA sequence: TGTGCCAGCAGGGACCTACTCGTCTCCGACGAGCAGTACTTC. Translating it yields CASRDLLVSDEQYF.

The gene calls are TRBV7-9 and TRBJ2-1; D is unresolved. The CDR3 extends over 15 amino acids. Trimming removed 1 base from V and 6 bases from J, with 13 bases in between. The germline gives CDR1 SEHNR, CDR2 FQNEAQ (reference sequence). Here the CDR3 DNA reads TGTGCCAGCAGCTTAGAATCGTGGCAGTCCAATGAGCAGTTCTTC. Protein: CASSLESWQSNEQFF.

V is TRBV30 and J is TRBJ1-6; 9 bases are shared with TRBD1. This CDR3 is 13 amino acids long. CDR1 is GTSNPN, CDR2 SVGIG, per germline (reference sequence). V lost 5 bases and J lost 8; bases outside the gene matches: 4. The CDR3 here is CAWGTGTDSPLHF. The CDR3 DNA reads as TGTGCCTGGGGGACAGGGACCGATTCACCCCTCCACTTT.

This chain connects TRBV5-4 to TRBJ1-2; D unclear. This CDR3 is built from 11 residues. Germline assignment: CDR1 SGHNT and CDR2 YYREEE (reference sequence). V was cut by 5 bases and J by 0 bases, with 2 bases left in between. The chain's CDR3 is CASRANYGYTF. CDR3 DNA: TGTGCCAGCAGGGCTAACTATGGCTACACCTTC. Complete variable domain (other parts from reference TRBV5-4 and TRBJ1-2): ETGVTQSPTHLIKTRGQQVTLRCSSQSGHNTVSWYQQALGQGPQFIFQYYREEENGRGNFPPRFSGLQFPNYSSELNVNALELDDSALYLCASRANYGYTFGSGTRLTVV.

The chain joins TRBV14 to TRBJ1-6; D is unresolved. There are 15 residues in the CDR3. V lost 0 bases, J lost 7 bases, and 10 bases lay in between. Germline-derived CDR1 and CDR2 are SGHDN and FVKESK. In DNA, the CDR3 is TGTGCCAGCAGCCAAGATCTGGGATGGAATTCACCCCTCCACTTT. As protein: CASSQDLGWNSPLHF.

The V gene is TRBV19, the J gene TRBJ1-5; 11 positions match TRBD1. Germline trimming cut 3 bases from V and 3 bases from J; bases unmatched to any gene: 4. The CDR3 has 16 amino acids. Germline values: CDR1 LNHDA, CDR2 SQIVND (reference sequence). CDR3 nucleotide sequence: TGTGCCAGTAGTATGGGGACAGGGGGTTACAATCAGCCCCAGCATTTT. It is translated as CASSMGTGGYNQPQHF.

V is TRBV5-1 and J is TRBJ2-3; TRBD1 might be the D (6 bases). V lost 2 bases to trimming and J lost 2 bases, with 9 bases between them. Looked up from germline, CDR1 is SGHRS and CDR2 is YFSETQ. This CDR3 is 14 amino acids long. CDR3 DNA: TGCGCCAGCAGCTTCCGGGACACCACAGATACGCAGTATTTT. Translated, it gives CASSFRDTTDTQYF.